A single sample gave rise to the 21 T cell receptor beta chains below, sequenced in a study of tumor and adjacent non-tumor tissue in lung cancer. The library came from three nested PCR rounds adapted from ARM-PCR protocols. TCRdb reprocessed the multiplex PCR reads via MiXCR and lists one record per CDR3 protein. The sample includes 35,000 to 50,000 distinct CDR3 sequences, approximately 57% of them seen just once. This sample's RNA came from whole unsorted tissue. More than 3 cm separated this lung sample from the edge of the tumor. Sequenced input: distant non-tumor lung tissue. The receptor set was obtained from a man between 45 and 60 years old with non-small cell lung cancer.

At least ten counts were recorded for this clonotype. CDR3 protein: CASSPIPPGGQYTGELFF. CDR3 coding DNA: TGTGCCAGCAGTCCCATTCCCCCGGGGGGGCAATACACCGGGGAGCTGTTTTTT. The chain combines TRBV6-2 or TRBV6-3 with TRBJ2-2, with 8 bases matching TRBD2. CDR1 MNHEY and CDR2 SVGEGT come from the germline V gene. The CDR3 runs 18 residues. J was trimmed by 3 bases and V by 5 bases; bases with no gene match: 14.

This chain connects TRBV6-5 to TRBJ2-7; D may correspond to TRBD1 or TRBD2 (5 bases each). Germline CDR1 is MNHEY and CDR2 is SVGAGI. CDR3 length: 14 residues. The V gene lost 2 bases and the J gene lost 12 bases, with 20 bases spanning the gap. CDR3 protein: CASSYRDQYYELYF. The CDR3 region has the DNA TGTGCCAGCAGTTACAGGGACCAATACTACGAACTGTACTTC.

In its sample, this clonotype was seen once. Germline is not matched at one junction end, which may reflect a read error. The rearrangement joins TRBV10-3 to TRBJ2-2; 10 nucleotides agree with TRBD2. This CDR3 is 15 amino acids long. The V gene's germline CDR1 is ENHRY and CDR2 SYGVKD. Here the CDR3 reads CTISERLAGVGELFF. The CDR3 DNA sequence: TGTACCATCAGTGAACGGCTAGCGGGGGTCGGGGAGCTGTTTTTT.

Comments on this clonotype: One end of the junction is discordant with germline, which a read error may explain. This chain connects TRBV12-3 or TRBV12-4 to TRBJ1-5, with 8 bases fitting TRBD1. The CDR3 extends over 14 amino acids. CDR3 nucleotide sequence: TGTGCCTGCAGGCAGGGGGCGCCGGGTCAGTCCCAGCATTTT. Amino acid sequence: CACRQGAPGQSQHF.

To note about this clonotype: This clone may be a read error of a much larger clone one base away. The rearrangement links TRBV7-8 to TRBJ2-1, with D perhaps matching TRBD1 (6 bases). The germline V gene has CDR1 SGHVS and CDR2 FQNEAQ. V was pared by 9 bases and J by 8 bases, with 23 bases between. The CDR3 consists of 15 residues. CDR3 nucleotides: TGTGCCAGTCGGGACATAAGTCCTCTGTACTATGAGCAGTTCTTC. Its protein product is CASRDISPLYYEQFF.

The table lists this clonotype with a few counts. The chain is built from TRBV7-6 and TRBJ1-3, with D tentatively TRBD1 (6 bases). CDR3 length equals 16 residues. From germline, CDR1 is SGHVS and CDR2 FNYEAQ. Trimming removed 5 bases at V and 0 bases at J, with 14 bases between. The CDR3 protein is CASSLQTGNSGNTIYF. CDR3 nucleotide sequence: TGTGCCAGCAGCCTTCAGACAGGAAACTCTGGAAACACCATATATTTT.

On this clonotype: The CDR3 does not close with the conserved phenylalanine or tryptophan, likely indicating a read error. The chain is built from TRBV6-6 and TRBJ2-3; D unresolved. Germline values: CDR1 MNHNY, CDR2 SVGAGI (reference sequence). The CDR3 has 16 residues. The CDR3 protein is CASRDQVGSGTDTQYS. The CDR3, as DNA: TGTGCCAGCAGGGACCAAGTGGGATCAGGCACGGATACGCAGTATTCT.

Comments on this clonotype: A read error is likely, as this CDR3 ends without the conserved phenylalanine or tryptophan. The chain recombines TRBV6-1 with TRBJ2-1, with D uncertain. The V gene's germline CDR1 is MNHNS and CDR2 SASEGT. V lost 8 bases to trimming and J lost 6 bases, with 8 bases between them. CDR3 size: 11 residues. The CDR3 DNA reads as TGTGCCAGCTGTGGGCGCAATGAGCAGTTCCTC. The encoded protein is CASCGRNEQFL.

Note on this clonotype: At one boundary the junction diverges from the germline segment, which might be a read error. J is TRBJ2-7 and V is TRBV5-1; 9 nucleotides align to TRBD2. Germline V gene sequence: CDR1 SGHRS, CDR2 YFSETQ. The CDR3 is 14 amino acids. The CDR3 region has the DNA TGCCCCAGCAGCCCGACCGGGACTAGCCACGAGCAGTACTTC. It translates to CPSSPTGTSHEQYF.

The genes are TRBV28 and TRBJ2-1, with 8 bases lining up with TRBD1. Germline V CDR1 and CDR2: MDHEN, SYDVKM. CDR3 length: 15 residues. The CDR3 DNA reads TGTACCGGCAGTCCTTATGGGACAGGTGACAATGAGCAGTTCTTC. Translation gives CTGSPYGTGDNEQFF. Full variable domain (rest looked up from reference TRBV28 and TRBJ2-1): DVKVTQSSRYLVKRTGEKVFLECVQDMDHENMFWYRQDPGLGLRLIYFSYDVKMKEKGDIPEGYSVSREKKERFSLILESASTNQTSMYLCTGSPYGTGDNEQFFGPGTRLTVL.

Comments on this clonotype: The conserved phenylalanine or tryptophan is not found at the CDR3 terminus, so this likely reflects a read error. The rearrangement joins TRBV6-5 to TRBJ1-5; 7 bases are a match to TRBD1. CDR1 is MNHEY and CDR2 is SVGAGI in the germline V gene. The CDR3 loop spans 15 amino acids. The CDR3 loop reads CANSYTRDSSQPQHY. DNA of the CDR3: TGTGCCAACAGTTACACGAGGGACAGTTCGCAGCCACAGCATTAT.

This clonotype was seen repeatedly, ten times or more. CDR3 sequence (DNA): TGTGCCAGCAGATCCACACGGAACTATGGCTACACCTTC. Residues: CASRSTRNYGYTF. The J gene is TRBJ1-2, the V gene TRBV6-6; no firm D call. Germline CDR1 and CDR2: MNHNY and SVGAGI (reference sequence). The CDR3 is 13 residues long. Trimming removed 6 bases from V and 2 bases from J, with 10 bases in between.

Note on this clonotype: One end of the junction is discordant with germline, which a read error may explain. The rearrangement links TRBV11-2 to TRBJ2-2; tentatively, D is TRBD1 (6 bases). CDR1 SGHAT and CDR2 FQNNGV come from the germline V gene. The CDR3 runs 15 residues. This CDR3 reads CASRQAGADTRELFF. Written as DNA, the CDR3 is TGTGCGAGCAGACAAGCAGGGGCGGACACCAGGGAGCTGTTTTTT.

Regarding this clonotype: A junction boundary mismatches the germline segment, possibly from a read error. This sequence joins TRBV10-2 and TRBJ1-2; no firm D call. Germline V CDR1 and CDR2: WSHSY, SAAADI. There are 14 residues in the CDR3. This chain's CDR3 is CARSESGRVKGYTF. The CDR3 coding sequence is TGCGCCAGAAGTGAGTCGGGTAGAGTTAAGGGCTACACCTTC.

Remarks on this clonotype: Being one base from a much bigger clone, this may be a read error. The CDR3 DNA is TGTGCCAACAGTCTCAGTCTGGCCTACGAGCAGTACTTC. Translated, it gives CANSLSLAYEQYF. The genes are TRBV6-2 or TRBV6-3 and TRBJ2-7; D remains ambiguous. This CDR3 is built from 13 residues. The germline V gene has CDR1 MNHEY and CDR2 SVGEGT.

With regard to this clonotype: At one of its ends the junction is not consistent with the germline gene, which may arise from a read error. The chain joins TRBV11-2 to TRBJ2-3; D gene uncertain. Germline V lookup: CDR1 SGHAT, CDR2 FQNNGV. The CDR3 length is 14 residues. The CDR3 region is CARSSMMPTDTQYF. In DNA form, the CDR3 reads TGTGCCCGCAGCTCCATGATGCCCACAGATACGCAGTATTTT.

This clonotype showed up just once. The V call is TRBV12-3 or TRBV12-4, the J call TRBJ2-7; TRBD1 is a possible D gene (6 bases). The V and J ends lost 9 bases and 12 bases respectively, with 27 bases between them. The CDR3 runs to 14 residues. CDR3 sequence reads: CASKGTGHGPTSYF. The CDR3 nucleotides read TGTGCCAGTAAAGGAACGGGACATGGGCCGACGTCGTACTTC.

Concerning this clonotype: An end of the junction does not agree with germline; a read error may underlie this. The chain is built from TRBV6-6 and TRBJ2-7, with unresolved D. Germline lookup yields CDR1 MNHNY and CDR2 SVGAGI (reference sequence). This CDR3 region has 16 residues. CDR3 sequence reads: CASNYSTEKQSYEQYF. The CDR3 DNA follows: TGTGCCAGCAATTACTCGACGGAGAAACAATCTTACGAGCAGTACTTC.

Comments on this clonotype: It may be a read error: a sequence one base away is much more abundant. CDR3 residues: CASNQALRGGEQYF. The DNA for the CDR3 is TGTGCCAGCAACCAAGCTTTAAGAGGAGGGGAGCAGTACTTC. This chain joins TRBV4-2 and TRBJ2-7; maybe TRBD2 (6 bases). The CDR3 runs to 14 residues. Germline-derived CDR1 and CDR2 are LGHNA and YNFKEQ.

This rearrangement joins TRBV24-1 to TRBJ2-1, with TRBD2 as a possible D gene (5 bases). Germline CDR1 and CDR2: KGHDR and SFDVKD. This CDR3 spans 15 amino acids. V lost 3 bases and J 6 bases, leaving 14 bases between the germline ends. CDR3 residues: CATSDLGIGINEQFF. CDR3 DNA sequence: TGTGCCACCAGTGATCTCGGGATAGGGATCAATGAGCAGTTCTTC.

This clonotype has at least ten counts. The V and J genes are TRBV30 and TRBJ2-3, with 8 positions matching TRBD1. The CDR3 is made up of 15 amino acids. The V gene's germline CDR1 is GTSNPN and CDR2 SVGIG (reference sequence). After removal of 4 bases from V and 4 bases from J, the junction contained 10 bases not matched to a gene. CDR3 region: CAWKSGQGPADTQYF. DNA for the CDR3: TGTGCCTGGAAATCAGGACAGGGTCCGGCAGATACGCAGTATTTT.